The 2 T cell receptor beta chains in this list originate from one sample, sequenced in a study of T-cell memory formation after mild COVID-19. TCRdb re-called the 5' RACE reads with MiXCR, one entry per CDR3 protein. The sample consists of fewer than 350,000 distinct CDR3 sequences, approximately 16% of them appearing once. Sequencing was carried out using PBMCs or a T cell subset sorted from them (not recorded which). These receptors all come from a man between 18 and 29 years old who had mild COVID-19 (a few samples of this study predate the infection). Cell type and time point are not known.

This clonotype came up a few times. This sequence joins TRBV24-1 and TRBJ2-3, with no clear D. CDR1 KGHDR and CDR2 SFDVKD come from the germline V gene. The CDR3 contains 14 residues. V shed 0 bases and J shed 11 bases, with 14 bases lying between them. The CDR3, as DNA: TGTGCCACCAGTGATTTGCGCATGAGGATTCGGCAGTATTTT. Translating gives CATSDLRMRIRQYF.

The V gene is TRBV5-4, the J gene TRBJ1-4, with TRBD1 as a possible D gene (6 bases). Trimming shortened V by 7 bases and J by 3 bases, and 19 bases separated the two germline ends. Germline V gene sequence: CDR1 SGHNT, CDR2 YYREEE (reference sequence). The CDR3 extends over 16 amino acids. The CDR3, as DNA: TGTGCCAGCGGACGGACAGCGAAAGAGGCTAATGAAAAACTGTTTTTT. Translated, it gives CASGRTAKEANEKLFF.